This T cell receptor (beta chain) was documented in a study of cytomegalovirus exposure and HLA in healthy donors. The study's findings and limits: Specificity of a few CMV-associated chains for CMV antigens was verified in vitro.

The germline gives CDR1 MGHRA, CDR2 YSYEKL. This CDR3 spans 17 amino acids. Unmatched junction bases numbered 14, after V lost 4 bases and J lost 8 bases. This clone was recorded a few times. Antigen unknown. PCR primers comprised 60 Vbeta and 13 Jbeta primers. Repertoires were generated with immunoSEQ multiplex PCR, while TCRdb's copy carries only in-frame clones and drops some. This table has about 140,000 clones, 78% appearing once. Sample: PBMCs. The clonotype was recovered from a female donor in good health and CMV-seronegative. The rearrangement joins TRBV4-1 to TRBJ2-3, with TRBD2 matching over 11 bases. CDR3 loop: CASSPIGLAGARGTQYF. CDR3 nucleotide sequence: TGCGCCAGCAGCCCAATTGGACTAGCGGGCGCACGGGGTACGCAGTATTTT.